The rows below give T cell receptor beta chains drawn from one sample of a study of T cell responses to AZD1222 COVID-19 vaccine. Profiled with immunoSEQ multiplex PCR; TCRdb holds only in-frame clones, not every one. Here the sample spans roughly 42,000 clones, around 80% being singletons. The sample in question was peripheral blood, obtained on day 0 of AZD1222 vaccination. Receptor source: an adult in good health. The CDR3 runs from the conserved cysteine through the conserved F or W. D genes are given only for firm matches. Not every row has a clone size; where given, it reads once, few, many or a size class.

D,V,J,size,CDR3,DNA
.,TRBV5-1,TRBJ2-7,.,CASSPALGKHEQYF,TGCGCCAGCAGCCCAGCACTGGGCAAGCACGAGCAGTACTTC
.,TRBV29-1,TRBJ1-1,.,CSVAQVRTEAFF,TGCAGCGTTGCGCAGGTTCGCACTGAAGCTTTCTTT
TRBD1,TRBV28,TRBJ1-6,.,CASSASIGGGYSPLHF,TGTGCCAGCAGTGCCTCCATAGGAGGGGGCTATTCACCCCTCCACTTT
.,TRBV28,TRBJ1-1,.,CASSSAGLNTEAFF,TGTGCCAGCAGTTCGGCAGGGTTGAACACTGAAGCTTTCTTT
.,TRBV2,TRBJ1-6,.,CASSSDGTNANSPLHF,TGTGCCAGCAGTTCAGACGGAACTAACGCTAATTCACCCCTCCACTTT
.,TRBV6-5,TRBJ1-1,.,CASSYSGVWSTEAFF,TGTGCCAGCAGTTACTCGGGGGTGTGGAGCACTGAAGCTTTCTTT
.,TRBV19,TRBJ1-4,.,CASQAGKADNEKLFF,TGTGCCAGTCAGGCCGGTAAGGCCGATAATGAAAAACTGTTTTTT
.,TRBV7-8,TRBJ1-4,.,CASSLIGQPNEKLFF,TGTGCCAGCAGCTTAATCGGACAGCCTAATGAAAAACTGTTTTTT
.,TRBV7-6,TRBJ1-2,few,CASSPQGGRRSGYTF,TGTGCCAGCAGCCCCCAGGGAGGTCGGAGGAGTGGCTACACCTTC
.,TRBV3-1/TRBV3-2,TRBJ1-3,.,CASSQGTGTGNTIYF,TGTGCCAGCAGCCAAGGAACGGGGACTGGAAACACCATATATTTT
TRBD1,TRBV10-3,TRBJ1-1,once,CAISLRARNRGENTEAFF,TGTGCCATCAGTCTCCGGGCCAGGAACAGGGGGGAGAACACTGAAGCTTTCTTT